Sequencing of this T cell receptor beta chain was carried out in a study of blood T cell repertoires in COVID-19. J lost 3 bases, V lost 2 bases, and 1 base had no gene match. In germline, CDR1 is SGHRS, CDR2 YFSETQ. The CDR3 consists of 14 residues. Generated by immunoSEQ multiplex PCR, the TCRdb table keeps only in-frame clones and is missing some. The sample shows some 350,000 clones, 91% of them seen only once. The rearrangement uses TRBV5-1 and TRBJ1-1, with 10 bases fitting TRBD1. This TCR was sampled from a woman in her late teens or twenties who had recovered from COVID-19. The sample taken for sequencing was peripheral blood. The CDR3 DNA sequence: TGCGCCAGCAGCTTCGGGACAGGGGACACTGAAGCTTTCTTT. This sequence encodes CASSFGTGDTEAFF.